The T cell receptor (beta chain) under discussion was sequenced for a study of blood T cell repertoires in COVID-19. About the study: The United States, Italy and Spain supplied acute and convalescent COVID-19 samples.

Sequenced by immunoSEQ multiplex PCR; TCRdb stores in-frame clones only, minus some. The profile shows 100,000 to 150,000 clones, 85% of them singletons. This CDR3 spans 10 amino acids. The germline V and J ends were trimmed by 8 bases and 6 bases, with 7 bases remaining between them. The V gene is TRBV12-3 or TRBV12-4, the J gene TRBJ1-1; D unclear. This TCR was sampled from a woman of 80 years or more with acute or convalescent COVID-19. The specimen sequenced was peripheral blood. The CDR3 loop reads CASAGAEAFF. CDR3 in DNA: TGTGCCAGCGCGGGAGCTGAAGCTTTCTTT.